The 18 T cell receptor beta chains below all came from one sample that was sequenced in a study of shared clonotypes between healthy human individuals. Profiled with immunoSEQ multiplex PCR; TCRdb holds only in-frame clones, not every one. The sample gives over 850,000 clones, more than 75% of which show up once; 0.55% to 0.7% is in the top ten. The sample taken for sequencing was memory CD4+ T cells from PBMCs. Subset given: CD45RA-negative fraction. The receptors derive from a man aged 18 to 30 in good health. Some clones in this sample may be carry-over from other donors' samples.

The chain recombines TRBV10-3 with TRBJ2-7; D is unresolved. This CDR3 comprises 15 residues. Trimming left V 4 bases short and J 0 bases short, with 13 bases between. Germline CDR1 reads ENHRY; CDR2 reads SYGVKD. This CDR3 is CAISAGVQSSYEQYF. CDR3 DNA: TGTGCCATCAGTGCGGGTGTACAAAGCTCCTACGAGCAGTACTTC.

The gene calls are TRBV5-6 and TRBJ2-3; the D is unclear. This CDR3 has 15 residues. Germline V gene data show CDR1 as SGHDT and CDR2 as YYEEEE. V shed 2 bases and J shed 2 bases, with 12 bases lying between them. CDR3 loop: CASSFGMWATDTQYF. DNA of the CDR3: TGTGCCAGCAGCTTCGGTATGTGGGCCACAGATACGCAGTATTTT.

The CDR3, as DNA: TGTGCCAGCAGCCCCCCCGGACGGCCGAACACTGAAGCTTTCTTT. Translation: CASSPPGRPNTEAFF. The chain combines TRBV6-5 with TRBJ1-1; D not certain. Trimming left V 6 bases short and J 1 base short, with 15 bases between. The CDR3 spans 15 residues. Per germline, CDR1 MNHEY and CDR2 SVGAGI.

This chain connects TRBV5-1 to TRBJ2-7; the match to TRBD2 covers 13 bases. The V segment lost 7 bases and the J segment 0 bases; nucleotides outside the gene matches: 1. The CDR3 spans 14 residues. Germline-derived CDR1 and CDR2 are SGHRS and YFSETQ. The CDR3 region has the DNA TGCGCCAGCCGGACTAGCGGGGGCTCCTACGAGCAGTACTTC. It yields the protein CASRTSGGSYEQYF.

The rearrangement uses TRBV4-1 and TRBJ2-5; D possibly corresponds to TRBD2 (6 bases). The CDR3 covers 16 residues. Germline V lookup: CDR1 MGHRA, CDR2 YSYEKL. The germline V and J ends were trimmed by 0 bases and 2 bases, with 13 bases remaining between them. The CDR3 spells CASSQDWSAGQETQYF. Written as DNA, the CDR3 is TGCGCCAGCAGCCAAGACTGGTCGGCGGGACAAGAGACCCAGTACTTC.

V usage is TRBV29-1 and J usage is TRBJ1-2, with D tentatively TRBD1 (6 bases). Trimming removed 4 bases at V and 4 bases at J, with 13 bases between. This CDR3 contains 13 residues. CDR1 SQVTM and CDR2 ANQGSEA come from the germline V gene. CDR3 DNA: TGCAGCGTTGCGGCAGGGGTACCCTATGGCTACACCTTC. It translates to CSVAAGVPYGYTF.

The chain recombines TRBV5-1 with TRBJ2-7; the D gene is possibly TRBD2 (6 bases). Trimming removed 5 bases from V and 5 bases from J, with 11 bases in between. The CDR3 has 12 amino acids. From germline, CDR1 is SGHRS and CDR2 YFSETQ. The CDR3 region is CASRRRENEQYF. DNA of the CDR3: TGCGCCAGCAGGAGGAGGGAGAACGAGCAGTACTTC.

The chain uses TRBV7-3 and TRBJ1-3, with 7 bases lining up with TRBD1. Germline CDR1 SGHTA, CDR2 FQGTGA. This CDR3 contains 15 residues. V was clipped by 1 base and J by 2 bases; unmatched bases: 2. CDR3 loop: CASSLNRGPGNTIYF. CDR3 DNA: TGTGCCAGCAGCTTAAATAGGGGGCCTGGAAACACCATATATTTT.

In this sample, this clone turned up a few times. This sequence joins TRBV6-5 and TRBJ2-1, with D perhaps TRBD1 or TRBD2 (6 bases each). The CDR3 length is 16 residues. Trimming shortened V by 0 bases and J by 0 bases, and 9 bases separated the two germline ends. The germline gives CDR1 MNHEY, CDR2 SVGAGI. CDR3 coding DNA: TGTGCCAGCAGTTACTCGAAGGGGGGCTCCTACAATGAGCAGTTCTTC. Protein product: CASSYSKGGSYNEQFF.

This clone was picked up many times. The V gene is TRBV10-1, the J gene TRBJ2-7; the D is unclear. The ends were cut back, 4 bases at V and 2 bases at J, with 12 bases in the middle. Germline V gives CDR1 WNHNN, CDR2 SYGVQD (reference sequence). The CDR3 runs 14 residues. This CDR3 reads CASSASRAPYEQYF. The CDR3 region has the DNA TGCGCCAGCAGTGCTTCAAGGGCCCCCTACGAGCAGTACTTC.

A word on this clone: This likely stems from a read error, as it lies one base from a far larger clone. This chain links TRBV7-9 with TRBJ2-6; unclear D gene. The length of the CDR3 is 18 residues. Between the trimmed V and J ends, which lost 1 base and 3 bases, there was a span of 16 bases. Germline CDR1 reads SEHNR; CDR2 reads FQNEAQ (reference sequence). The CDR3 coding sequence is TGTGCCAGCAGCTTAGGGTTGGGTGGTCCTCTTGGGGCCAACGTCCTGACTTTC. This sequence encodes CASSLGLGGPLGANVLTF.

This chain uses TRBV6-6 with TRBJ2-1, with a tentative D call TRBD2 (6 bases). The V end was cut by 5 bases, the J end by 0 bases, with 11 bases between. The CDR3 sequence is 15 residues long. CDR1 is MNHNY and CDR2 is SVGAGI in the germline V gene (reference sequence). In nucleotides, the CDR3 is TGTGCCAGCAGTGCCCGGGGACTCTCCTACAATGAGCAGTTCTTC. Translation: CASSARGLSYNEQFF.

This clone was picked up one time. The chain uses TRBV9 and TRBJ2-2; 8 nucleotides match TRBD2. Trimming took 6 bases from V and 7 from J; bases not matched to a gene: 11. The CDR3 covers 15 residues. The germline V gene encodes CDR1 SGDLS and CDR2 YYNGEE. The CDR3 DNA reads as TGTGCCAGCAACCCAGCGGGAGAGATGAGCGGGGAGCTGTTTTTT. Its protein product is CASNPAGEMSGELFF.

On this clone: One end of the junction is discordant with germline, which a read error may explain. J is TRBJ2-7 and V is TRBV29-1, with D possibly being TRBD1 or TRBD2 (5 bases each). The CDR3 has 11 residues. Germline V gives CDR1 SQVTM, CDR2 ANQGSEA. CDR3 in DNA: TGCAGCGTTGAAGATCGGGGCGGCGTGGACTTC. Amino acid sequence: CSVEDRGGVDF.

The genes are TRBV7-9 and TRBJ2-1; D is possibly TRBD2 (6 bases). The CDR3 consists of 14 residues. The V gene's germline CDR1 is SEHNR and CDR2 FQNEAQ (reference sequence). Trimming removed 5 bases from V and 0 bases from J, with 8 bases in between. The CDR3 sequence is CASSGRSSYNEQFF. The CDR3 DNA is TGTGCCAGCAGCGGGAGGAGCTCCTACAATGAGCAGTTCTTC.

Comments on this clone: The sample contains more than one DNA sequence encoding this CDR3. V and J are TRBV27 and TRBJ1-1; D unclear. Germline CDR1 and CDR2: MNHEY and SMNVEV (reference sequence). The CDR3 contains 13 residues. With 1 base removed from V and 1 base from J, the gap between germline ends came to 4 bases. The CDR3 nucleotides are TGTGCCAGCAGTTTATACGGGAACACTGAAGCTTTCTTT. Translation: CASSLYGNTEAFF.

This sequence joins TRBV28 and TRBJ2-7; TRBD1 aligns across 7 bases. Germline V CDR1 and CDR2: MDHEN, SYDVKM. Trimming removed 5 bases from V and 5 bases from J; junction bases left unmatched: 9. The CDR3 runs to 14 residues. The CDR3 spells CASSPSDRLDEQYF. DNA of the CDR3: TGTGCCAGCAGTCCCTCGGACAGGTTGGACGAGCAGTACTTC. Drawing the rest from reference TRBV28 and TRBJ2-7, the complete variable domain is DVKVTQSSRYLVKRTGEKVFLECVQDMDHENMFWYRQDPGLGLRLIYFSYDVKMKEKGDIPEGYSVSREKKERFSLILESASTNQTSMYLCASSPSDRLDEQYFGPGTRLTVT.

The V gene is TRBV19, the J gene TRBJ1-5, with D tentatively TRBD1 (5 bases). V was trimmed by 7 bases and J by 2 bases, leaving 18 bases between them. The germline V gene has CDR1 LNHDA and CDR2 SQIVND (reference sequence). This CDR3 is built from 16 residues. The CDR3 DNA follows: TGTGCCAGTACTGACGGGGGAGTCGGCGGCAATCAGCCCCAGCATTTT. Translation gives CASTDGGVGGNQPQHF.